Shown below are 9 T cell receptor beta chains from a single sample sequenced in a study of cytomegalovirus exposure and HLA in healthy donors. The PCR employed 60 Vbeta primers together with 13 Jbeta primers. TCRdb's table, derived via immunoSEQ multiplex PCR, lists solely in-frame clones and lacks some. The table records about 140,000 clones, 88% of them present only once. The specimen was PBMCs. These receptors originate from a woman aged 40 to 55 in good health and CMV-seronegative.

The chain is built from TRBV2 and TRBJ1-5; tentative D call: TRBD1 (6 bases). CDR1 SNHLY and CDR2 FYNNEI come from the germline V gene. With 6 bases removed from V and 0 bases from J, the gap between germline ends came to 9 bases. CDR3 length equals 14 residues. CDR3 sequence: CASRDRYSNQPQHF. CDR3 in DNA: TGTGCCAGCAGGGACAGATATAGCAATCAGCCCCAGCATTTT.

The CDR3 nucleotides are TGTGCCAGCAGCTCCGGGACAGGGGGTTTCGGGCCCTACAATGAGCAGTTCTTC. This gives the protein CASSSGTGGFGPYNEQFF. V is TRBV11-2 and J is TRBJ2-1; 11 bases line up with TRBD1. The CDR3 loop spans 18 amino acids. The germline gives CDR1 SGHAT, CDR2 FQNNGV. The ends lost 4 bases at V and 2 bases at J; junction bases unmatched: 10.

The chain combines TRBV5-8 with TRBJ1-3; 7 nucleotides line up with TRBD1. The trim removed 5 bases at V and 3 bases at J, leaving 5 bases unmatched. The CDR3 extends over 14 amino acids. Germline values: CDR1 SGHTS, CDR2 YDEGEE. The CDR3 DNA reads as TGTGCCAGCAGGACAGGGTTCAGTGGAAACACCATATATTTT. Protein product: CASRTGFSGNTIYF.

This sequence joins TRBV7-9 and TRBJ2-5; 9 bases line up with TRBD2. The CDR3 is 15 residues long. Germline CDR1 and CDR2: SEHNR and FQNEAQ (reference sequence). Unmatched junction bases numbered 7, after V lost 3 bases and J lost 5 bases. The CDR3 DNA reads TGTGCCAGCAGCTTCGCGGGAGGGCCTTGGGAGACCCAGTACTTC. Residues: CASSFAGGPWETQYF.

The V gene is TRBV12-2, the J gene TRBJ1-1; the table's D call, TRBD1, was not checked against the DNA. TRBV12-2 is a recognized pseudogene. The CDR3 is made up of 15 amino acids. The CDR3 bases are TGTGCAAGTCGCTCAGCACAGGGGGCGAGTACTGAAGCTTTCTTT. It codes for CASRSAQGASTEAFF.

CDR3 sequence: CASSLGLAGTFQYF. In DNA form, the CDR3 reads TGTGCCAGCAGCTTGGGACTAGCGGGGACCTTTCAGTACTTC. The rearrangement links TRBV11-3 to TRBJ2-4, with TRBD2 matching 13 bases. Germline CDR1 and CDR2: SGHNT and YENEEA. The J segment lost 11 bases and the V segment lost 3 bases, leaving 4 bases of the junction unmatched. The CDR3 extends over 14 amino acids.

The chain has TRBV7-7 and TRBJ2-1, with TRBD2 matching 10 bases. The germline gives CDR1 SSHAT, CDR2 FNYEAQ (reference sequence). This CDR3 is built from 16 residues. The trim removed 3 bases at V and 7 bases at J, leaving 9 bases unmatched. Here the CDR3 DNA reads TGTGCCAGCAGCTTGACAGCGGGAGGGCCGCGAAATGAGCAGTTCTTC. Translating it yields CASSLTAGGPRNEQFF.

The V and J genes are TRBV19 and TRBJ1-5; 7 bases fit TRBD1. Germline CDR1 is LNHDA and CDR2 is SQIVND (reference sequence). This CDR3 has 16 amino acids. The J segment lost 2 bases and the V segment lost 4 bases, leaving 8 bases of the junction unmatched. As DNA, the CDR3 is TGTGCCAGTAGTACCGGACAGGTACGGGGCAATCAGCCCCAGCATTTT. Translating gives CASSTGQVRGNQPQHF. The full variable domain, its missing parts supplied by reference TRBV19 and TRBJ1-5, is DGGITQSPKYLFRKEGQNVTLSCEQNLNHDAMYWYRQDPGQGLRLIYYSQIVNDFQKGDIAEGYSVSREKKESFPLTVTSAQKNPTAFYLCASSTGQVRGNQPQHFGDGTRLSIL.

V usage is TRBV7-8 and J usage is TRBJ2-3; possibly TRBD2 for D (5 bases). The CDR3 is 16 residues long. From germline, CDR1 is SGHVS and CDR2 FQNEAQ. The ends were cut back, 5 bases at V and 0 bases at J, with 15 bases in the middle. The CDR3 protein is CASSATGGGSTDTQYF. DNA of the CDR3: TGTGCCAGCAGCGCCACTGGCGGAGGCAGCACAGATACGCAGTATTTT.